This TCR beta chain was found in a study of blood T cell repertoires in COVID-19. V was clipped by 4 bases and J by 7 bases, with 13 bases between them. Looked up from germline, CDR1 is SGHTA and CDR2 is FQGTGA. The CDR3 length is 13 residues. This clone was picked up one time. TCRdb's table, derived via immunoSEQ multiplex PCR, lists solely in-frame clones and lacks some. The sample yields about 230,000 clones, just under 90% seen once. Adults between about 18 and 95 years of age took part from fewer than 30 US areas. The sequenced sample was PBMCs or T cells enriched from blood (not recorded which). The receptor comes from a woman aged 25 to 39 with acute COVID-19. The V call is TRBV7-3, the J call TRBJ1-1; D is unresolved. CDR3 nucleotides: TGTGCCAGCAGCTCGCTCGCCGGGAGTGAAGCTTTCTTT. This gives the protein CASSSLAGSEAFF.